This section outlines one T cell receptor (beta chain) sequence together with its context. Distinct nucleotide sequences in the sample also encode this CDR3. The data belong to a study of shared clonotypes between healthy human individuals. Naive CD8 cells were CD45RO-negative, positively selected for CCR7, excluding terminally differentiated effector memory CD45RA+ cells. Assay: immunoSEQ multiplex PCR; the TCRdb copy retains only in-frame clones and omits some. The profile shows about 2 million clones, about 95% of them singletons. The CDR3 has 11 residues. Germline V gene lookup returns CDR1 LNHDA and CDR2 SQIVND (reference sequence). Trimming left V 2 bases short and J 3 bases short, with 0 bases between.

Sequenced input: naive CD8+ T cells sorted from blood. The chain links TRBV19 to TRBJ2-3; no clear D gene. This TCR was recovered from a man younger than 30 in good health. The CDR3 DNA is TGTGCCAGTAGTATAACAGATACGCAGTATTTT. Its translation: CASSITDTQYF.